This TCR beta chain was identified during a study of cytomegalovirus exposure and HLA in healthy donors. Remarks on this clone: Its antigen is unknown.

Findings and limits, study-wide: Reports showed the classifier diagnosing cytomegalovirus status with high specificity and sensitivity. Rare sequences made up most TCRs, while some public TCRs were found in many donors. Investigators reported over 150 TCR beta chains as tied to cytomegalovirus. Subsequent analysis found a tendency for first-cohort TCR clusters to co-occur within the 120 or so validation repertoires.

Deletions cut 4 bases from V and 2 bases from J, with 8 bases between. CDR1 is KGHSH, CDR2 LQKENI, per germline. The CDR3 totals 13 residues. Assay used: immunoSEQ multiplex PCR; TCRdb lists only in-frame clones, some missing. Of tens of thousands of clones listed, 95% were seen once; the top ten hold about 0.7%. The gene calls are TRBV18 and TRBJ2-5, with unresolved D. The source of this sequence is a young woman in good health and CMV-seronegative. Sequenced sample: PBMCs. The CDR3 nucleotides are TGTGCCAGCTCACTACAGAGACAAGAGACCCAGTACTTC. It is translated as CASSLQRQETQYF.